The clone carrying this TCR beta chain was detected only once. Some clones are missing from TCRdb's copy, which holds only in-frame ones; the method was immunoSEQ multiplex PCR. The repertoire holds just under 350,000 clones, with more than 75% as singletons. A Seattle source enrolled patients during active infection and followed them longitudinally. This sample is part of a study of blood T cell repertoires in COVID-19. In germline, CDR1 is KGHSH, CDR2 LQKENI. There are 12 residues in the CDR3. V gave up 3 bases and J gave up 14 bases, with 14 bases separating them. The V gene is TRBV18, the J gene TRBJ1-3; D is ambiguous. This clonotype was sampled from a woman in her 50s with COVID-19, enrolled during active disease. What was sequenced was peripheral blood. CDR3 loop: CASSPSTAILYF. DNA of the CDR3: TGTGCCAGCTCACCTAGTACAGCCATCTTATATTTT.